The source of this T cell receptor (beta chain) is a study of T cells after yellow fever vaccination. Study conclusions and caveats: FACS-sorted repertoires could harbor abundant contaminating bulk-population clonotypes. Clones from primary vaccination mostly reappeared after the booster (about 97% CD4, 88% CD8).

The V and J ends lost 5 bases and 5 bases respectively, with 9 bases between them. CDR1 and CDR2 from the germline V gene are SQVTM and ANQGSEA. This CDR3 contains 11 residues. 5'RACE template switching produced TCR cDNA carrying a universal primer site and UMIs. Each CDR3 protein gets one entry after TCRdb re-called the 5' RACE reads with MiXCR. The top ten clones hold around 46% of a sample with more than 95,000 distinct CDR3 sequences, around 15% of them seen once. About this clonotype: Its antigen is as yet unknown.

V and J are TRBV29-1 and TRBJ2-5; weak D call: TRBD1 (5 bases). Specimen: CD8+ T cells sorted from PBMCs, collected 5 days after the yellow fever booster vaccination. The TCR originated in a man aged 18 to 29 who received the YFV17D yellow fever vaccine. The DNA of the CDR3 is TGCAGCGTTCAGGGTGTGGAGACCCAGTACTTC. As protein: CSVQGVETQYF.